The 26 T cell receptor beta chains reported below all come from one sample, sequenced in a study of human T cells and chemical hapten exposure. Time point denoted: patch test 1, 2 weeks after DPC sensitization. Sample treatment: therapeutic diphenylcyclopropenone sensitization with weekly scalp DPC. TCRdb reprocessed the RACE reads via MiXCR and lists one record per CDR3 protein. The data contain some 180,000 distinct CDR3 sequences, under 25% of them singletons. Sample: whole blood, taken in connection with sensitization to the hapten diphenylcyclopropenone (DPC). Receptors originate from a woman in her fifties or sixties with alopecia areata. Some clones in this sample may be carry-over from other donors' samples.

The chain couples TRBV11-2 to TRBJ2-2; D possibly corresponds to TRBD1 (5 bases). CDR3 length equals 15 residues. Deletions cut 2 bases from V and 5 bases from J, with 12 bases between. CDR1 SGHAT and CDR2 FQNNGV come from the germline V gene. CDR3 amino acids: CASSLTAGRTGELFF. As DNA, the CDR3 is TGTGCCAGCAGCTTAACGGCAGGGCGGACCGGGGAGCTGTTTTTT. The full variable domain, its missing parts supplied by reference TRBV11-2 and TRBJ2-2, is EAGVAQSPRYKIIEKRQSVAFWCNPISGHATLYWYQQILGQGPKLLIQFQNNGVVDDSQLPKDRFSAERLKGVDSTLKIQPAKLEDSAVYLCASSLTAGRTGELFFGEGSRLTVL.

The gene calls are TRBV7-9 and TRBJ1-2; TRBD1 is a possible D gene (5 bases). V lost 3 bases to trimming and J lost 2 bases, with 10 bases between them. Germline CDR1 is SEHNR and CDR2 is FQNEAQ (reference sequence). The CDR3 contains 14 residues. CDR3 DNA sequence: TGTGCCAGCAGCTTCGACAGTGAGAACTATGGCTACACCTTC. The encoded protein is CASSFDSENYGYTF.

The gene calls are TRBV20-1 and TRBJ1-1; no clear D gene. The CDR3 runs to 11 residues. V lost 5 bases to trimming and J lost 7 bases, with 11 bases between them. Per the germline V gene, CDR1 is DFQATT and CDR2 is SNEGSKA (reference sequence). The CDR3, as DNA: TGCAGTGCTCGGGCCGAAGTTGAAGCTTTCTTT. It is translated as CSARAEVEAFF.

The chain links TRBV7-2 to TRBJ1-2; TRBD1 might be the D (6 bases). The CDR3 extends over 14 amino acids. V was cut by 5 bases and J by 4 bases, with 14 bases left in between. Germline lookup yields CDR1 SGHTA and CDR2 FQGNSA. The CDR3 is CASSPQGGAYGYTF. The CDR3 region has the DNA TGTGCCAGCAGCCCCCAAGGGGGGGCCTATGGCTACACCTTC.

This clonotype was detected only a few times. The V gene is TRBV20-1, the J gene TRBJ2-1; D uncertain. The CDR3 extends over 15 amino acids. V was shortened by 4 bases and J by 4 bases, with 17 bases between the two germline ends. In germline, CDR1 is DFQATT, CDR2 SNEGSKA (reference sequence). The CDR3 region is CSAKIPRAVYNEQFF. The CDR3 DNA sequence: TGCAGTGCTAAAATTCCTCGGGCAGTTTACAATGAGCAGTTCTTC.

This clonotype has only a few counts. CDR3 nucleotides: TGTGCCAGCAGCTTAGCGACGGGCAGCGGCGGTCAGCCCCAGCATTTT. Translating gives CASSLATGSGGQPQHF. V is TRBV7-9 and J is TRBJ1-5; D not certain. V was shortened by 0 bases and J by 6 bases, with 15 bases between the two germline ends. The CDR3 contains 16 residues. The germline V gene has CDR1 SEHNR and CDR2 FQNEAQ (reference sequence).

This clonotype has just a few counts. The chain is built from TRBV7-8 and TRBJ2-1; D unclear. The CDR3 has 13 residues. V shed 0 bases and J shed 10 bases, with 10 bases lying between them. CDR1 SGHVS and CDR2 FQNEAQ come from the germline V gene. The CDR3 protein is CASSLAPRREQFF. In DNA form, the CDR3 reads TGTGCCAGCAGCTTAGCGCCTAGGCGGGAGCAGTTCTTC.

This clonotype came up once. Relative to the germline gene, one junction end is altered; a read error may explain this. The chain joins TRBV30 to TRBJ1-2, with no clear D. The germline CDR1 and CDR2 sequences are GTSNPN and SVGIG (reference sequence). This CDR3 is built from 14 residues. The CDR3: CAWNPGGSPYSYTF. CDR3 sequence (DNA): TGTGCCTGGAACCCCGGCGGCAGCCCCTATAGCTACACCTTC.

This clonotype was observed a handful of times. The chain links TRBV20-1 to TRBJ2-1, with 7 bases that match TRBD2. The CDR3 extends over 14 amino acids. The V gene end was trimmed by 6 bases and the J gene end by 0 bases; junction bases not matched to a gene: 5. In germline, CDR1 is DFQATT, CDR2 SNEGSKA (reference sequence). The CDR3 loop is CSAELASSYNEQFF. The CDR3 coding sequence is TGCAGTGCGGAACTAGCGAGCTCCTACAATGAGCAGTTCTTC.

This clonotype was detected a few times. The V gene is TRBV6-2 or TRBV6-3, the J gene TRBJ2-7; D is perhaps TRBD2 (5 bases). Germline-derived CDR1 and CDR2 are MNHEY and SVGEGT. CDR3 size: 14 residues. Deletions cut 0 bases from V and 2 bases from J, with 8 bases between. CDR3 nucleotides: TGTGCCAGCAGTTACTCGCTAGCCCCCTACGAGCAGTACTTC. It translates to CASSYSLAPYEQYF.

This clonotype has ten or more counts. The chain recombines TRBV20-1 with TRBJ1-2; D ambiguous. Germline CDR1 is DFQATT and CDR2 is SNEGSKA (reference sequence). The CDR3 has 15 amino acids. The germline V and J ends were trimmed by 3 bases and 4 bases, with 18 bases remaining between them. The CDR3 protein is CSARDPRGSVYGYTF. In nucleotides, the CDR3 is TGCAGTGCTAGGGACCCCCGTGGGTCTGTCTATGGCTACACCTTC.

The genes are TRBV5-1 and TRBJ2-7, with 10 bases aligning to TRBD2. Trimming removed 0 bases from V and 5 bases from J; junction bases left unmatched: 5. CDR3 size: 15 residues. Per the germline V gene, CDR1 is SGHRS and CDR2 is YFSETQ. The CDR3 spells CASSLASGSRDEQYF. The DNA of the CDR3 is TGCGCCAGCAGCTTGGCTAGCGGGAGTCGGGACGAGCAGTACTTC.

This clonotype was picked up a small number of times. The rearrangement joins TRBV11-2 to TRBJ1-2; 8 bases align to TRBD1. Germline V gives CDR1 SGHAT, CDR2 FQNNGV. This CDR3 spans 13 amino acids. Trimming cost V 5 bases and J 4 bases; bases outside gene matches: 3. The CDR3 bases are TGTGCCAGCAGCCCCGGGACAGGCTATGGCTACACCTTC. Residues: CASSPGTGYGYTF.

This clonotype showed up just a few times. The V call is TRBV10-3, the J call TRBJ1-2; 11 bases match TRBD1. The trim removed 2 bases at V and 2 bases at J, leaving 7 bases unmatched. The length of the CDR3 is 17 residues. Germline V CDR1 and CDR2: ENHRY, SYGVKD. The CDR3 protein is CAISEEPGQGGNYGYTF. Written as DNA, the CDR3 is TGTGCCATCAGTGAGGAGCCGGGACAGGGGGGAAACTATGGCTACACCTTC.

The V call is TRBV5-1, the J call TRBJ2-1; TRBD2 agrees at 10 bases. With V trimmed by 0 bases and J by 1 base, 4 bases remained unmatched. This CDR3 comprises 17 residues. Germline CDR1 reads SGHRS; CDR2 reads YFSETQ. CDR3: CASSLVSSGRSYNEQFF. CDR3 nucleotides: TGCGCCAGCAGCTTGGTTTCTAGCGGGAGATCCTACAATGAGCAGTTCTTC.

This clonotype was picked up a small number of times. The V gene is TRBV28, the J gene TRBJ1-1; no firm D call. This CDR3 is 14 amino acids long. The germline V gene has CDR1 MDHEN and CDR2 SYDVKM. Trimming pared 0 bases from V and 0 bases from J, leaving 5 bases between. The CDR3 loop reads CASSLWAVNTEAFF. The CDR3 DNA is TGTGCCAGCAGTTTATGGGCCGTGAACACTGAAGCTTTCTTT.

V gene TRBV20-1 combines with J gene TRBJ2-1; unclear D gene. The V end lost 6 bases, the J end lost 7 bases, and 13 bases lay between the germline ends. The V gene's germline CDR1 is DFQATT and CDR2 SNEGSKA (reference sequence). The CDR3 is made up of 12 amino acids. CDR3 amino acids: CSADGLMNEQFF. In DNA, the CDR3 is TGCAGTGCAGATGGATTGATGAATGAGCAGTTCTTC.

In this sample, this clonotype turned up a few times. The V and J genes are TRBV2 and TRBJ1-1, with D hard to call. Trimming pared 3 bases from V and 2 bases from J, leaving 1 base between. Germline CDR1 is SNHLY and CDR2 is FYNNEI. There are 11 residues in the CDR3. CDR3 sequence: CASSDNTEAFF. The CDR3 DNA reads TGTGCCAGCAGTGATAACACTGAAGCTTTCTTT.

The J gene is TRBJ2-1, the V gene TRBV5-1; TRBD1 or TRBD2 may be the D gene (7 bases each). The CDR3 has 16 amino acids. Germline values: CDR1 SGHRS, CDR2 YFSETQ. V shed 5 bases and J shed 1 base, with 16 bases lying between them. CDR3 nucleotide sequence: TGCGCCAGCAGGGCCCAGGGGGGGACATCCTACAATGAGCAGTTCTTC. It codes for CASRAQGGTSYNEQFF. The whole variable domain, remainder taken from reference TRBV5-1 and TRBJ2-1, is KAGVTQTPRYLIKTRGQQVTLSCSPISGHRSVSWYQQTPGQGLQFLFEYFSETQRNKGNFPGRFSGRQFSNSRSEMNVSTLELGDSALYLCASRAQGGTSYNEQFFGPGTRLTVL.

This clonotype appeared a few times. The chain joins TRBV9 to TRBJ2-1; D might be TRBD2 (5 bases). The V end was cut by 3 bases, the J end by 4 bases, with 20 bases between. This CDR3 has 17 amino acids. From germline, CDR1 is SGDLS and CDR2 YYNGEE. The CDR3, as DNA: TGTGCCAGCAGCGCCCAACCCCATATTGGACTGTACAATGAGCAGTTCTTC. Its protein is CASSAQPHIGLYNEQFF. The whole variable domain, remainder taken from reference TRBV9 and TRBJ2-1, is DSGVTQTPKHLITATGQRVTLRCSPRSGDLSVYWYQQSLDQGLQFLIQYYNGEERAKGNILERFSAQQFPDLHSELNLSSLELGDSALYFCASSAQPHIGLYNEQFFGPGTRLTVL.

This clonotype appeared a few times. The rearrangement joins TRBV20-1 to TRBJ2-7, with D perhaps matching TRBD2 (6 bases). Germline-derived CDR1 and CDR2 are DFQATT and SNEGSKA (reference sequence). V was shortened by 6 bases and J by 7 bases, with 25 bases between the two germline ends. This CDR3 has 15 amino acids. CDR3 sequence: CSAQAGTGGRWEQYF. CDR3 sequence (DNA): TGCAGTGCCCAGGCCGGGACTGGGGGGAGGTGGGAGCAGTACTTC.

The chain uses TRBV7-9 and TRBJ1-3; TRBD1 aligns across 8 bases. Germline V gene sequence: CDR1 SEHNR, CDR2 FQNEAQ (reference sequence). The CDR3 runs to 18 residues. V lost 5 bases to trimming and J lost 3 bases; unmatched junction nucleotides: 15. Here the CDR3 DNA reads TGTGCCAGCAGCGACGGACAGGGAGCCCCCCTCTTTGGAAACACCATATATTTT. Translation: CASSDGQGAPLFGNTIYF.

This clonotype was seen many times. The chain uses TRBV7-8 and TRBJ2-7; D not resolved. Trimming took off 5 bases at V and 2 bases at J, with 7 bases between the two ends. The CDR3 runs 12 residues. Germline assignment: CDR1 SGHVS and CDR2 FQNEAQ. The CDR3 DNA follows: TGTGCCAGCAGCCCCACGGCCTACGAGCAGTACTTC. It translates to CASSPTAYEQYF.

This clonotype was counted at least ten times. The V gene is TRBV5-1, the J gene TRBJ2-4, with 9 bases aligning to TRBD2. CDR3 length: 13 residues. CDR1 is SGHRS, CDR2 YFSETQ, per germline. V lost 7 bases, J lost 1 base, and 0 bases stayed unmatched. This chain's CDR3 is CASAGGAKNIQYF. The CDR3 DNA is TGCGCCAGCGCGGGGGGGGCCAAAAACATTCAGTACTTC.

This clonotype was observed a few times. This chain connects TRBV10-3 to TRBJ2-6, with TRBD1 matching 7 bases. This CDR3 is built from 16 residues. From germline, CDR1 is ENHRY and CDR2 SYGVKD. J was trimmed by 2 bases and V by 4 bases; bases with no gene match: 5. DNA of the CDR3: TGTGCCATCAGTGGCGACAGGGTACCTGGGGCCAACGTCCTGACTTTC. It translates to CAISGDRVPGANVLTF.

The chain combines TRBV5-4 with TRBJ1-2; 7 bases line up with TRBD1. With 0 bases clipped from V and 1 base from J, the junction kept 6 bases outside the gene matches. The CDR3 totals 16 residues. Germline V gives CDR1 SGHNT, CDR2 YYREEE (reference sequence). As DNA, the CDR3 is TGTGCCAGCAGCTTGGGAGTTACAGGGGTTAACTATGGCTACACCTTC. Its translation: CASSLGVTGVNYGYTF.